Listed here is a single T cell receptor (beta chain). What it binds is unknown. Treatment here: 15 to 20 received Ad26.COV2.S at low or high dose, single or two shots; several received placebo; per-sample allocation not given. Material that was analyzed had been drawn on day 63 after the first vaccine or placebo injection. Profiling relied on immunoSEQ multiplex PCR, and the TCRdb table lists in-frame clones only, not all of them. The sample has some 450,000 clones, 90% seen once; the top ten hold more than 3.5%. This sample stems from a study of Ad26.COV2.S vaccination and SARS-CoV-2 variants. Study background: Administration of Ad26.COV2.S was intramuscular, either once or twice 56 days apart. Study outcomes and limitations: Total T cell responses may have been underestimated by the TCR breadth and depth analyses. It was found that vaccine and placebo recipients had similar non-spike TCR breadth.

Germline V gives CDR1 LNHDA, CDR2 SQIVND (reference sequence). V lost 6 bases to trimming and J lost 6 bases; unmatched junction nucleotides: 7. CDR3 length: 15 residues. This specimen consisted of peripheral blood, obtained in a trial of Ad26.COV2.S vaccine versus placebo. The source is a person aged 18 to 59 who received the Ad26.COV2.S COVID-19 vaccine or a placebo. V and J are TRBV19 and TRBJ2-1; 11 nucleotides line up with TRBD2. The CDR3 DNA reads TGTGCCAGTAGCCTACTAGCGGGAGCAGGCAATGAGCAGTTCTTC. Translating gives CASSLLAGAGNEQFF.